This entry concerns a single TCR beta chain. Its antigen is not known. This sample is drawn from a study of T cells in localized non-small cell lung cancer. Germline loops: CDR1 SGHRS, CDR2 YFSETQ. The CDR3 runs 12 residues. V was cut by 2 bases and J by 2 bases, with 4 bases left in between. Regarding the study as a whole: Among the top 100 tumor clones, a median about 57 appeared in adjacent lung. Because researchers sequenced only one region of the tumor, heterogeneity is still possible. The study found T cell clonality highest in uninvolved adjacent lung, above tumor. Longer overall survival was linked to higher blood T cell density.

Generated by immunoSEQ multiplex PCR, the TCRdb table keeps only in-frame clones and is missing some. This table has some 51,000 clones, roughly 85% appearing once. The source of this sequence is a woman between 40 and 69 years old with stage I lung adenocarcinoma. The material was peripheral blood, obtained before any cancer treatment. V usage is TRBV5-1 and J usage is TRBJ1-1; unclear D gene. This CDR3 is CASSLPNTEAFF. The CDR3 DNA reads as TGCGCCAGCAGCTTACCCAACACTGAAGCTTTCTTT.